These T cell receptor beta chains were read from a single sample in a study of T cell responses to AZD1222 COVID-19 vaccine. Clones were sequenced by immunoSEQ multiplex PCR, and TCRdb holds only the in-frame ones, with some missing. The sample contains over 70,000 clones, roughly 89% of which appear only once. The specimen was peripheral blood, collected 28 days after the second AZD1222 dose. The receptors here all came from an adult who received the AZD1222 COVID-19 vaccine. CDR3s include the opening cysteine and the closing phenylalanine or tryptophan. A D gene is named only where the DNA matches it firmly. Clone sizes are given selectively: once, few, many, or a class where the clone is expanded.

length: 14; J: TRBJ2-1; V: TRBV27; D: -; size: -; DNA: TGTGCCAGCAGTTTTGGTCAGGGGCCGAGTGAGCAGTTCTTC; CDR3: CASSFGQGPSEQFF
length: 15; J: TRBJ1-5; V: TRBV19; D: TRBD1; size: -; DNA: TGTGCCAGTAGTAGAGACCCCGACAGGGGGCAGCCCCAGCATTTT; CDR3: CASSRDPDRGQPQHF
length: 12; J: TRBJ2-5; V: TRBV3-1/TRBV3-2; D: TRBD2; size: -; DNA: TGTGCCTGGGGCGGGGGAGCAAAGACCCAGTACTTC; CDR3: CAWGGGAKTQYF
length: 14; J: TRBJ2-7; V: TRBV9; D: -; size: -; DNA: TGTGCCAGCAGCGTAGGGCTGGGCTCCTACGAGCAGTACTTC; CDR3: CASSVGLGSYEQYF
length: 15; J: TRBJ2-2; V: TRBV7-9; D: -; size: -; DNA: TGTGCCAGCAGCTTAGGTCTCAGCAACACCGGGGAGCTGTTTTTT; CDR3: CASSLGLSNTGELFF
length: 14; J: TRBJ1-5; V: TRBV24-1; D: -; size: once; DNA: TGTGCCACCAGTGACAGGCATAGCAATCAGCCCCAGCATTTT; CDR3: CATSDRHSNQPQHF
length: 14; J: TRBJ1-3; V: TRBV6-6; D: -; size: -; DNA: TGTGCCAGCAGTTACTCGGGGTCCGGAAACACCATATATTTT; CDR3: CASSYSGSGNTIYF
length: 13; J: TRBJ1-1; V: TRBV19; D: -; size: -; DNA: TGTGCCAGTCTCGGCCGGACGAACACTGAAGCTTTCTTT; CDR3: CASLGRTNTEAFF
length: 15; J: TRBJ1-2; V: TRBV7-9; D: -; size: -; DNA: TGTGCCAGCAGCTCCTTCGAGGGACGGCACTATGGCTACACCTTC; CDR3: CASSSFEGRHYGYTF
length: 15; J: TRBJ2-3; V: TRBV5-1; D: -; size: few; DNA: TGCGCCAGCAGCTTGGAAGGCACCCGAAGAGATACGCAGTATTTT; CDR3: CASSLEGTRRDTQYF
length: 16; J: TRBJ2-3; V: TRBV24-1; D: -; size: once; DNA: TGTGCCACCAGTGAATCCGGGACATCCTACACAGATACGCAGTATTTT; CDR3: CATSESGTSYTDTQYF
length: 13; J: TRBJ1-2; V: TRBV7-9; D: -; size: -; DNA: TGTGCCAGCAGCTTTCAGGAGAACTATGGCTACACCTTC; CDR3: CASSFQENYGYTF
length: 15; J: TRBJ1-1; V: TRBV5-6; D: -; size: -; DNA: TGTGCCAGCAGACCAGGGCCCTCACTGGGCACTGAAGCTTTCTTT; CDR3: CASRPGPSLGTEAFF
length: 15; J: TRBJ2-1; V: TRBV5-5; D: -; size: -; DNA: TGTGCCAGCAGCTCCCCCCCCCTCTCCTACAATGAGCAGTTCTTC; CDR3: CASSSPPLSYNEQFF
length: 16; J: TRBJ2-3; V: TRBV3-1/TRBV3-2; D: -; size: once; DNA: TGTGCCAGCAGCCAAGTCCCCGTGTTAGCGGCAGATACGCAGTATTTT; CDR3: CASSQVPVLAADTQYF
length: 16; J: TRBJ2-7; V: TRBV7-9; D: TRBD1; size: few; DNA: TGTGCCAGCAGCTTAGTCGCAGGGACAGGGGTCTACGAGCAGTACTTC; CDR3: CASSLVAGTGVYEQYF
length: 13; J: TRBJ2-7; V: TRBV7-2; D: TRBD1; size: few; DNA: TGTGCCAGCAGCTTCCCGAACACAGGGGCGCAGTACTTC; CDR3: CASSFPNTGAQYF
length: 15; J: TRBJ1-2; V: TRBV27; D: -; size: -; DNA: TGTGCCAGCAGTCCGGGGCCACAGGGCAGCTATGGCTACACCTTC; CDR3: CASSPGPQGSYGYTF
length: 17; J: TRBJ2-2; V: TRBV25-1; D: TRBD2; size: -; DNA: TGTGCCAGCAGTGAATCAGGCGGGGCAGGGAGGGCCGGGGAGCTGTTTTTT; CDR3: CASSESGGAGRAGELFF
length: 12; J: TRBJ1-2; V: TRBV29-1; D: -; size: -; DNA: TGCAGCGAGCGACAGGCTAACTATGGCTACACCTTC; CDR3: CSERQANYGYTF
length: 13; J: TRBJ2-1; V: TRBV6-5; D: -; size: once; DNA: TGTGCCAGCAGTTACTCGGCAGGGCGTGAGCAGTTCTTC; CDR3: CASSYSAGREQFF
length: 11; J: TRBJ2-1; V: TRBV7-9; D: -; size: few; DNA: TGTGCCAGCAGCTTAGGCCCCGAGGGGTTCTTC; CDR3: CASSLGPEGFF
length: 13; J: TRBJ2-2; V: TRBV9; D: -; size: once; DNA: TGTGCCAGCACCGGGTTACCGGTCGGGGAGCTGTTTTTT; CDR3: CASTGLPVGELFF
length: 16; J: TRBJ1-1; V: TRBV9; D: TRBD1; size: -; DNA: TGTGCCAGCAGCGCCCCCCACGGACAGGGAAGCACTGAAGCTTTCTTT; CDR3: CASSAPHGQGSTEAFF
length: 12; J: TRBJ2-2; V: TRBV12-3/TRBV12-4; D: -; size: once; DNA: TGTGCCAGCAGTTTCAGGTCCGGGGAGCTGTTTTTT; CDR3: CASSFRSGELFF
length: 18; J: TRBJ1-6; V: TRBV11-2; D: TRBD1; size: -; DNA: TGTGCCAGCAGCTTAGTGGGACAGGGAAGCTCCTATAATTCACCCCTCCACTTT; CDR3: CASSLVGQGSSYNSPLHF
length: 12; J: TRBJ1-1; V: TRBV7-9; D: TRBD1; size: -; DNA: TGTGCCAGCATCCAGGGGGGCACTGAAGCTTTCTTT; CDR3: CASIQGGTEAFF
length: 14; J: TRBJ1-3; V: TRBV2; D: -; size: -; DNA: TGTGCCAGCAGTGGAAGGTCGACGGGAAACACCATATATTTT; CDR3: CASSGRSTGNTIYF
length: 15; J: TRBJ2-5; V: TRBV4-2; D: TRBD2; size: -; DNA: TGTGCCAGCAGCCCGACGACCGGGGGGATAGAGACCCAGTACTTC; CDR3: CASSPTTGGIETQYF
length: 13; J: TRBJ2-3; V: TRBV10-3; D: TRBD1; size: -; DNA: TGTGCCATCGGGACAGGGAATAAGGATACGCAGTATTTT; CDR3: CAIGTGNKDTQYF
length: 16; J: TRBJ2-5; V: TRBV28; D: TRBD1; size: -; DNA: TGTGCCAGCAGTTTATCTGTGGGCAGGGGGCGAGAGACCCAGTACTTC; CDR3: CASSLSVGRGRETQYF
length: 14; J: TRBJ2-5; V: TRBV9; D: -; size: few; DNA: TGTGCCAGCAGCCCCGCGGGCAGGGAGGAGACCCAGTACTTC; CDR3: CASSPAGREETQYF
length: 19; J: TRBJ2-3; V: TRBV21-1; D: -; size: -; DNA: TGTGCCAGCAGCAAACAAGACAGGGGACGCCCGCCTAGCACAGATACGCAGTATTTT; CDR3: CASSKQDRGRPPSTDTQYF
length: 14; J: TRBJ2-2; V: TRBV11-2; D: -; size: -; DNA: TGTGCCAGCAGCTTAGTGGCAGGGCTTGGGGTGCTGTTTTTT; CDR3: CASSLVAGLGVLFF
length: 14; J: TRBJ2-1; V: TRBV11-3; D: TRBD2; size: -; DNA: TGTGCCAGCACCCGGGGACTAGCGGGACTTGAGCAGTTCTTC; CDR3: CASTRGLAGLEQFF
length: 17; J: TRBJ1-1; V: TRBV5-4; D: TRBD1; size: few; DNA: TGTGCCAGCAGCTTGGGGTTACAGGGGGCTGGAGGTACTGAAGCTTTCTTT; CDR3: CASSLGLQGAGGTEAFF
length: 17; J: TRBJ1-5; V: TRBV19; D: -; size: -; DNA: TGTGCCAGTAGTACGTCAAATGTGGGTTGGGGCAATCAGCCCCAGCATTTT; CDR3: CASSTSNVGWGNQPQHF
length: 17; J: TRBJ1-5; V: TRBV28; D: TRBD1; size: -; DNA: TGTGCCAGCAGTTGGTCCCTTGGGACAGTCGGAGGTCAGCCCCAGCATTTT; CDR3: CASSWSLGTVGGQPQHF
length: 15; J: TRBJ1-4; V: TRBV5-4; D: -; size: -; DNA: TGTGCCAGCAGCCTACGCGGGGGGGTGAGCGAAAAACTGTTTTTT; CDR3: CASSLRGGVSEKLFF
length: 14; J: TRBJ1-1; V: TRBV9; D: -; size: -; DNA: TGTGCCAGCAGCGTAAGTCCAGGGGACACTGAAGCTTTCTTT; CDR3: CASSVSPGDTEAFF
length: 14; J: TRBJ2-2; V: TRBV5-4; D: -; size: -; DNA: TGTGCCAGCAGCCCCTTCCGGAACACCGGGGAGCTGTTTTTT; CDR3: CASSPFRNTGELFF
length: 14; J: TRBJ2-3; V: TRBV5-1; D: TRBD1; size: once; DNA: TGCGCCAGCCGTACTGGACAGGTAACAGATACGCAGTATTTT; CDR3: CASRTGQVTDTQYF
length: 17; J: TRBJ2-7; V: TRBV18; D: TRBD2; size: once; DNA: TGTGCCAGCTCACCCTCGGGAGGGAGAAGGGCGTCCTACGAGCAGTACTTC; CDR3: CASSPSGGRRASYEQYF
length: 14; J: TRBJ2-7; V: TRBV6-5; D: -; size: -; DNA: TGTGCCAGCATCGGAGGGGGGGCAACCTACGAGCAGTACTTC; CDR3: CASIGGGATYEQYF
length: 15; J: TRBJ2-1; V: TRBV7-2; D: -; size: -; DNA: -; CDR3: CASSFWRGTYNEQFF
length: 14; J: TRBJ1-1; V: TRBV28; D: TRBD1; size: -; DNA: TGTGCCAGCAGTCGGGACAGGGTAAGGACTGAAGCTTTCTTT; CDR3: CASSRDRVRTEAFF
length: 16; J: TRBJ2-6; V: TRBV19; D: -; size: -; DNA: TGTGCCAGTAGTATAGATTGGGGGTCTGGGGCCAACGTCCTGACTTTC; CDR3: CASSIDWGSGANVLTF
length: 15; J: TRBJ2-5; V: TRBV2; D: TRBD1; size: -; DNA: TGTGCCAGCACCTTTACAGGGGTAATTGGGGAGACCCAGTACTTC; CDR3: CASTFTGVIGETQYF
length: 16; J: TRBJ1-1; V: TRBV4-1; D: TRBD1; size: -; DNA: TGCGCCAGCAGCCAAGCCTGGACAGGAATGAACACTGAAGCTTTCTTT; CDR3: CASSQAWTGMNTEAFF